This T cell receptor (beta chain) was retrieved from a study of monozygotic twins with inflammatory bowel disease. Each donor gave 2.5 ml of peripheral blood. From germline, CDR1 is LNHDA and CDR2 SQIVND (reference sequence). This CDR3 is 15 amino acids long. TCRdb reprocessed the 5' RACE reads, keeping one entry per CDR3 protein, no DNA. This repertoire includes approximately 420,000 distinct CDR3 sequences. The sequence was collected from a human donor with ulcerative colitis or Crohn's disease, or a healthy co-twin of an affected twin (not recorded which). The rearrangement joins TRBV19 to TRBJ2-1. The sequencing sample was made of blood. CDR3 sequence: CASSMSGSSYNEQFF. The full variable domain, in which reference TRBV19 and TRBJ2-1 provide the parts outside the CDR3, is DGGITQSPKYLFRKEGQNVTLSCEQNLNHDAMYWYRQDPGQGLRLIYYSQIVNDFQKGDIAEGYSVSREKKESFPLTVTSAQKNPTAFYLCASSMSGSSYNEQFFGPGTRLTVL.